The entry that follows covers one T cell receptor (beta chain) sequence. Antigen specificity is unknown. The entry originates in a study of blood T cells in healthy people across ages. Study conclusions and caveats: PBMCs were not sorted, which prevented a conclusive comparison of naive versus antigen-experienced cells. In long-lived donors, naive CD4+ cell counts and diversity exceeded those of aged donors. Not knowing donor CMV status may have confounded expanded clonotype changes.

The V gene's germline CDR1 is ENHRY and CDR2 SYGVKD. CDR3 size: 13 residues. Trimming removed 9 bases from V and 3 bases from J; junction bases left unmatched: 7. A second PCR, run for roughly 7 to 11 cycles, used a sample-barcoded 5' primer plus a J-beta primer mix. There were at least 2.5 million CDR3-containing paired-end reads obtained from each sample. TCRdb redid the calling of the 5' RACE reads with MiXCR, one entry per CDR3 protein. Here the sample spans 850,000 to 1,000,000 distinct CDR3 sequences, approximately 50% being singletons. Specimen: blood. The origin of this receptor is a woman aged 60-75 years in good health. The chain links TRBV10-3 to TRBJ2-7; 8 bases are a match to TRBD1. CDR3 sequence: CAMGTGGSYEQYF. The CDR3 nucleotides are TGTGCCATGGGTACAGGGGGGAGCTACGAGCAGTACTTC.